This is a list of T cell receptor beta chains from one sample in a study of blood T cell repertoires in COVID-19. Produced via immunoSEQ multiplex PCR; TCRdb's table is partial and in-frame only. The sample comprises roughly 270,000 clones, roughly 85% of which are singletons, and less than 5.5% rests with the top ten. The source material was PBMCs or T cells enriched from blood (not recorded which). Every receptor here comes from a middle-aged man who had been exposed to COVID-19. Both conserved end residues are trimmed from each CDR3.

j_gene,v_gene,CDR3aa
TRBJ1-2,TRBV12-3/TRBV12-4,ASSGGQAHGYT
TRBJ1-1,TRBV10-1,ASSNKMNAEAF
TRBJ2-5,TRBV12-3/TRBV12-4,ASSPLAQTQY
TRBJ2-5,TRBV3-1/TRBV3-2,ASSTSQETQY
TRBJ2-1,TRBV25-1,ASRPPSTSGRAEQF
TRBJ2-6,TRBV11-3,ASSPRTGNGANVLT
TRBJ1-5,TRBV12-3/TRBV12-4,ASSSGGDQPQH
TRBJ1-5,TRBV7-2,ASSPGTGFGQPQH
TRBJ2-3,TRBV5-8,ASGGLSDTQY
TRBJ1-2,TRBV20-1,SASLGANYT
TRBJ2-2,TRBV4-2,ASSQDPGRRDFTGELF
TRBJ1-6,TRBV20-1,SAGDSSPLH
TRBJ2-3,TRBV20-1,SASRSSGRADTQY
TRBJ2-5,TRBV5-1,ASSSPRPGQDDWGWETQY
TRBJ1-6,TRBV12-5,ASGLERYSPLH
TRBJ2-5,TRBV2,ASSDTREATQETQY
TRBJ2-7,TRBV3-1/TRBV3-2,ASSGPEQY
TRBJ1-1,TRBV30,AWSEGRGGEAF
TRBJ2-1,TRBV18,ASSPRDRRRNEQF
TRBJ2-7,TRBV28,ASSIPGQGSSYEQY
TRBJ1-1,TRBV27,ASRSRLLVVWATEAF
TRBJ2-2,TRBV30,AWEAGTVNTGELF
TRBJ1-2,TRBV24-1,ATKGSGNGYT
TRBJ2-7,TRBV3-1/TRBV3-2,ASSRGQGFYEQY
TRBJ2-2,TRBV21-1,ASNYLLGELF
TRBJ2-2,TRBV29-1,SVASRVNTGELF
TRBJ2-3,TRBV5-1,ASSSQGAQDTQY
TRBJ1-6,TRBV5-6,ASSSTDQEVH
TRBJ2-1,TRBV29-1,SVEGLAGSSEQF
TRBJ2-1,TRBV10-3,AIRSYNEQF
TRBJ2-7,TRBV29-1,SVEVSGVSYEQY
TRBJ1-1,TRBV13,ASSLGPGAEAF
TRBJ2-7,TRBV3-1/TRBV3-2,ASSQNRVTYEQY
TRBJ2-1,TRBV19,ASTPGLAGTGEQF
TRBJ2-3,TRBV19,ASSPRTSNRDTQY
TRBJ1-1,TRBV9,ASSAGTVRTEAF